This T cell receptor (beta chain) was identified during a study of T cell repertoires in cytomegalovirus infection. At the level of the study: It was recently identified HLA-C-restricted and well-studied HLA-B-restricted CMV epitopes that the study used. Shared public TCR beta signatures pointed to both CMV infection and a matching HLA type.

Concerning this clonotype: Its antigen is as yet unknown.

V lost 10 bases and J lost 1, with 13 bases in between. The CDR3 contains 13 residues. Study-wide results and limits: The study identified carriers of CMV plus the relevant HLA from cumulative public TCR beta family frequency. The response measured ex vivo was dominated by TCR beta clonotypes (HLA-C-restricted and CMV-specific).

TCRdb called the reads again in MiXCR, with one record for every CDR3 protein. There are 300,000 or so distinct CDR3 sequences in the sample; 20% to 25% occur only once, and more than 10% lies in the top ten. The sequence derives from a human donor in good health (CMV status not recorded). Some clones in this sample may be carry-over from other donors' samples. The specimen comprised cultured PBMCs, sampled from culture after CMV antigen stimulation. The V gene is TRBV12-3 or TRBV12-4, the J gene TRBJ1-1; D uncertain. For the CDR3, the DNA is TGTGCCACCTCATATCGGGAGAACACTGAAGCTTTCTTT. Protein sequence: CATSYRENTEAFF.